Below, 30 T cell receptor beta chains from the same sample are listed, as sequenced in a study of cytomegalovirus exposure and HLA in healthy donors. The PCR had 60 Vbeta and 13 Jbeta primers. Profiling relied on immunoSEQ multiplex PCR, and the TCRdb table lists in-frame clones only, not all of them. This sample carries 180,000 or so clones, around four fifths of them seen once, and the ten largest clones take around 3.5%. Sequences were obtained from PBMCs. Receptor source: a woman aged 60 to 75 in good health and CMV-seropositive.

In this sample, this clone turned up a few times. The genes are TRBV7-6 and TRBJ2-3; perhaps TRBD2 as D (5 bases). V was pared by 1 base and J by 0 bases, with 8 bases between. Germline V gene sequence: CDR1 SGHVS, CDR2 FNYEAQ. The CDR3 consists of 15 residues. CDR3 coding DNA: TGTGCCAGCAGCTTAGGGGAGTCTAGCACAGATACGCAGTATTTT. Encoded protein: CASSLGESSTDTQYF.

The CDR3 coding sequence is TGTGCCAGCAGTCGGGACAGGGACTCCTACGAGCAGTACTTC. This gives the protein CASSRDRDSYEQYF. The chain uses TRBV6-5 and TRBJ2-7, with 9 positions matching TRBD1. V lost 5 bases, J lost 0 bases, and 2 bases stayed unmatched. This CDR3 comprises 14 residues. Looked up from germline, CDR1 is MNHEY and CDR2 is SVGAGI.

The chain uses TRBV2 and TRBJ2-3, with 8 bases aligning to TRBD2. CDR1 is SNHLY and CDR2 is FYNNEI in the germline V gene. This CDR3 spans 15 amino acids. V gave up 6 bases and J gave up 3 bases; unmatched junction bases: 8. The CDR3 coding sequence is TGTGCCAGCAGCCTGACTAGCGTAATGACAGATACGCAGTATTTT. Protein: CASSLTSVMTDTQYF.

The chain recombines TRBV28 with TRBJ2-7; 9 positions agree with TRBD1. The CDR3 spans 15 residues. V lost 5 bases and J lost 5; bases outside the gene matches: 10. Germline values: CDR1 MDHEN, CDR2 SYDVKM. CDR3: CASSPDRDRVDEQYF. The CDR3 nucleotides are TGTGCCAGCAGTCCGGACCGGGACAGGGTCGACGAGCAGTACTTC.

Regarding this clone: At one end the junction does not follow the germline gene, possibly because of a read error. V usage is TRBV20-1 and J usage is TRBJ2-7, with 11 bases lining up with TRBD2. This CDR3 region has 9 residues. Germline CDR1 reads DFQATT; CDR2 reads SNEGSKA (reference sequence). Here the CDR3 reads CSYSGRANF. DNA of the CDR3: TGCAGTTATAGCGGGAGGGCGAACTTC.

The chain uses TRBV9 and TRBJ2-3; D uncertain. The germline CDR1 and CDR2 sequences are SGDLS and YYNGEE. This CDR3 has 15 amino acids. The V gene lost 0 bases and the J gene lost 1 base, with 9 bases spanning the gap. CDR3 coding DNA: TGTGCCAGCAGCGTAGGAGGTGGCGGCACAGATACGCAGTATTTT. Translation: CASSVGGGGTDTQYF.

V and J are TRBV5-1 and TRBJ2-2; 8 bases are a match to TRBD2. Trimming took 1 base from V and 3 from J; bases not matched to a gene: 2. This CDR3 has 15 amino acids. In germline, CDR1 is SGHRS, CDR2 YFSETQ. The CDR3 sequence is CASSLTSGHTGELFF. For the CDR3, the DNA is TGCGCCAGCAGCTTGACTAGCGGCCACACCGGGGAGCTGTTTTTT.

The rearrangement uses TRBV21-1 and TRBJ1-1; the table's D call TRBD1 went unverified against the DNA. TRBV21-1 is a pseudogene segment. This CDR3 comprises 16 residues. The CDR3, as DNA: TGTGCCAGCAGCAAAACCCGACACCCGAAGAACACTGAAGCTTTCTTT. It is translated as CASSKTRHPKNTEAFF.

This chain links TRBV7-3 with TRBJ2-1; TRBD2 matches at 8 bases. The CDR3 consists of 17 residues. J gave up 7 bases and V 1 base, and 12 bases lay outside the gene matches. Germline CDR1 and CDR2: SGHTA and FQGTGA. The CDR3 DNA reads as TGTGCCAGCAGCTTAAGGGGACCCCCCGGGGGGGTGAATGAGCAGTTCTTC. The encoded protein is CASSLRGPPGGVNEQFF.

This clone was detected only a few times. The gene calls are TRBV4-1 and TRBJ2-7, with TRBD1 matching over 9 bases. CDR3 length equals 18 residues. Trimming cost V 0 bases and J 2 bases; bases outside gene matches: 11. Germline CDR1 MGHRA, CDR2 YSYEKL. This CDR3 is CASSQDSAGQGFTYEQYF. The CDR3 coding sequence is TGCGCCAGCAGCCAAGATTCTGCGGGACAGGGTTTTACCTACGAGCAGTACTTC.

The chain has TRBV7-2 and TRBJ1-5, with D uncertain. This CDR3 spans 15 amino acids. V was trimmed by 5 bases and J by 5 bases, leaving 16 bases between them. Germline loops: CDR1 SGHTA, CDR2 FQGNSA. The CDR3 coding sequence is TGTGCCAGCAGCCTGGCCTCGGAGGACTATCAGCCCCAGCATTTT. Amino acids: CASSLASEDYQPQHF.

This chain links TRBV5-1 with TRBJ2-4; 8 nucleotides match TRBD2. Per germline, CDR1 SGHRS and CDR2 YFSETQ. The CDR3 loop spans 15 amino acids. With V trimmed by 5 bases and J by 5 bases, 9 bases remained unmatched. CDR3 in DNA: TGCGCCAGCAGGCCGGGACTAGTGATTGAAAACATTCAGTACTTC. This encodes CASRPGLVIENIQYF.

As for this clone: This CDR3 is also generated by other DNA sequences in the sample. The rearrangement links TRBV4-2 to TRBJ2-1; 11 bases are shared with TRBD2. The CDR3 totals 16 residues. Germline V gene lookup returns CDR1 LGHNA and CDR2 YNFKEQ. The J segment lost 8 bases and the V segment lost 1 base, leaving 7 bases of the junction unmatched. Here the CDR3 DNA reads TGTGCCAGCAGCCAAGTTCTAGCGGGAGGAGTTGATGAGCAGTTCTTC. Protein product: CASSQVLAGGVDEQFF.

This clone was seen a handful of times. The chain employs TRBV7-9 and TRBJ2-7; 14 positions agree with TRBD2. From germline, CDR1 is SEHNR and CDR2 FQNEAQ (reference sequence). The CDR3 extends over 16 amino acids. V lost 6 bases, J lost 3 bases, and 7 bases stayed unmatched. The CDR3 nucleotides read TGTGCCAGCAGTCGGAGGGGACTAGCGGGAGTCTACGAGCAGTACTTC. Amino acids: CASSRRGLAGVYEQYF.

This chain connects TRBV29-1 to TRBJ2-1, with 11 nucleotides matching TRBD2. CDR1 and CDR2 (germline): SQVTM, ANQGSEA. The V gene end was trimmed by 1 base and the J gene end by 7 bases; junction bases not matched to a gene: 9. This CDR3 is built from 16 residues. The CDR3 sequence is CSVEGVASGGMNEQFF. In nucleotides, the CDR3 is TGCAGCGTTGAAGGGGTTGCTAGCGGGGGGATGAATGAGCAGTTCTTC.

In DNA, the CDR3 is TGCAGCGTCCGTAGGGGAAGCTCTAATGAAAAACTGTTTTTT. Protein sequence: CSVRRGSSNEKLFF. The V call is TRBV29-1, the J call TRBJ1-4; possible D gene TRBD1, 5 bases. CDR1 and CDR2 (germline): SQVTM, ANQGSEA. This CDR3 spans 14 amino acids. The V end lost 6 bases, the J end lost 3 bases, and 14 bases lay between the germline ends. Based on the CDR3 plus reference TRBV29-1 and TRBJ1-4, the full variable domain is SAVISQKPSRDICQRGTSLTIQCQVDSQVTMMFWYRQQPGQSLTLIATANQGSEATYESGFVIDKFPISRPNLTFSTLTVSNMSPEDSSIYLCSVRRGSSNEKLFFGSGTQLSVL.

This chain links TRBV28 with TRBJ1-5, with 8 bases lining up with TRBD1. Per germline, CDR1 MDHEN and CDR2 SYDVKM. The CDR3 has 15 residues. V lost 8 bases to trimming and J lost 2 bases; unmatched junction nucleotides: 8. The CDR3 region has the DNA TGTGCCAGCGCAGAACCGACAGGGGGCAATCAGCCCCAGCATTTT. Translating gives CASAEPTGGNQPQHF.

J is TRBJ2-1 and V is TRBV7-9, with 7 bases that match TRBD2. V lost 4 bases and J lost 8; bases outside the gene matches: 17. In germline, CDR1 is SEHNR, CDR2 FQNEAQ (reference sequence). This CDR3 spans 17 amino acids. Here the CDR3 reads CASSYPGPGTMEDEQFF. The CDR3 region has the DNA TGTGCCAGCAGCTACCCGGGCCCCGGGACTATGGAGGATGAGCAGTTCTTC.

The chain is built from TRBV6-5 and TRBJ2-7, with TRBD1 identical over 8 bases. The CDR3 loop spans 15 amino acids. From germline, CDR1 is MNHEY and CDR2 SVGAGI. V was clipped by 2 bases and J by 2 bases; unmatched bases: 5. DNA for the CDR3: TGTGCCAGCAGTTACACCGGGACAGGAACCTACGAGCAGTACTTC. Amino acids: CASSYTGTGTYEQYF.

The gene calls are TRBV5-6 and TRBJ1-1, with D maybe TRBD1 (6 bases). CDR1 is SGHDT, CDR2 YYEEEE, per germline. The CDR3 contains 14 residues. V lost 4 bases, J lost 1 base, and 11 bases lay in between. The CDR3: CASSQSGENTEAFF. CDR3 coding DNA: TGTGCCAGCAGCCAATCAGGGGAGAACACTGAAGCTTTCTTT.

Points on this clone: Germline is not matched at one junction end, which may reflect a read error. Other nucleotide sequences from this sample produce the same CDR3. CDR3 in DNA: TGCGCTAGCAGCTTAAGGGGGCCCCAAGAGACCCAGTACTTC. Its protein is CASSLRGPQETQYF. The chain couples TRBV5-1 to TRBJ2-5, with TRBD1 identical over 7 bases. There are 14 residues in the CDR3. The germline gives CDR1 SGHRS, CDR2 YFSETQ.

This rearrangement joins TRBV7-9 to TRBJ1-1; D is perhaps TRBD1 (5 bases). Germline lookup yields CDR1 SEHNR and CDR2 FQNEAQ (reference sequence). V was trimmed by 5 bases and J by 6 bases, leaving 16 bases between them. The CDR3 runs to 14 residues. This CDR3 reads CASSPPLGEAEAFF. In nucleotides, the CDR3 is TGTGCCAGCAGCCCCCCTTTAGGGGAGGCTGAAGCTTTCTTT.

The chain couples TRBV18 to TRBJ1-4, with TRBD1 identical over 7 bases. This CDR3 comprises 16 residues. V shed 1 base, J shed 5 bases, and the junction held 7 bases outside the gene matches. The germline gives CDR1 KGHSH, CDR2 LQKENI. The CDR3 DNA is TGTGCCAGCTCACCACTACACGGGACAGTGAATGAAAAACTGTTTTTT. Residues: CASSPLHGTVNEKLFF. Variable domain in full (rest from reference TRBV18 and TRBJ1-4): NAGVMQNPRHLVRRRGQEARLRCSPMKGHSHVYWYRQLPEEGLKFMVYLQKENIIDESGMPKERFSAEFPKEGPSILRIQQVVRGDSAAYFCASSPLHGTVNEKLFFGSGTQLSVL.

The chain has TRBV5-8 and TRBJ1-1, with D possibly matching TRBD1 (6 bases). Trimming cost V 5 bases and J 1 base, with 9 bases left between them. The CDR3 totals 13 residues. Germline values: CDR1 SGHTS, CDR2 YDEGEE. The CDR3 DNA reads TGTGCCAGCAGTGTGACAGGGAACACTGAAGCTTTCTTT. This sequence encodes CASSVTGNTEAFF.

The CDR3 sequence is CASSQGGGGQRPGEQFF. CDR3 coding DNA: TGTGCCAGCAGCCAAGGAGGAGGAGGTCAAAGACCAGGTGAGCAGTTCTTC. The chain carries TRBV4-2 and TRBJ2-1; weak D call: TRBD2 (5 bases). The CDR3 spans 17 residues. Germline V gene lookup returns CDR1 LGHNA and CDR2 YNFKEQ. V lost 1 base to trimming and J lost 9 bases, with 22 bases between them.

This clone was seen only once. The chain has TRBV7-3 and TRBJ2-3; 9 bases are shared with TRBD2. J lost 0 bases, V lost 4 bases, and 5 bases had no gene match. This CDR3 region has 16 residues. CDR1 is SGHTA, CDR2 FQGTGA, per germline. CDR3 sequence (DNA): TGTGCCAGCAGCTCGACTAGCGGTCCTAGCACAGATACGCAGTATTTT. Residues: CASSSTSGPSTDTQYF. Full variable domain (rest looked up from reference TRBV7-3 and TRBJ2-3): GAGVSQTPSNKVTEKGKYVELRCDPISGHTALYWYRQSLGQGPEFLIYFQGTGAADDSGLPNDRFFAVRPEGSVSTLKIQRTERGDSAVYLCASSSTSGPSTDTQYFGPGTRLTVL.

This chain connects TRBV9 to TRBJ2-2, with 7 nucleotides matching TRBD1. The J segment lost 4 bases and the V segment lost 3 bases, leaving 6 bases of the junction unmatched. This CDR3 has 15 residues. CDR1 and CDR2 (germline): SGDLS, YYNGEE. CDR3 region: CASSAFDRVTGELFF. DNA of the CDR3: TGTGCCAGCAGCGCGTTCGACAGGGTCACCGGGGAGCTGTTTTTT.

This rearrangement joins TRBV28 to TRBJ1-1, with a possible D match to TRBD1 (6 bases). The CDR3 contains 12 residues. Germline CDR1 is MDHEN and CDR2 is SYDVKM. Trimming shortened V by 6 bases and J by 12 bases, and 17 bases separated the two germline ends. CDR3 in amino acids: CASSQPGTSPFF. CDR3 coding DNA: TGTGCCAGCAGCCAGCCTGGGACATCACCTTTCTTT.

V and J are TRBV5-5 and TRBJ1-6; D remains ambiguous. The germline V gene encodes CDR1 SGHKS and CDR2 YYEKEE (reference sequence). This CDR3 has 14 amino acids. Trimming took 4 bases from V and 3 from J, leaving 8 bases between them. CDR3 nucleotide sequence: TGTGCCAGCAGCCTACAGAGCTATAATTCACCCCTCCACTTT. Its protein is CASSLQSYNSPLHF.

CDR3 region: CASSHGGGSTDTQYF. The CDR3 region has the DNA TGTGCCAGCAGCCACGGCGGGGGATCGACAGATACGCAGTATTTT. This chain uses TRBV5-4 with TRBJ2-3; the match to TRBD2 covers 7 bases. Germline CDR1 is SGHNT and CDR2 is YYREEE (reference sequence). V lost 4 bases to trimming and J lost 3 bases; unmatched junction nucleotides: 8. The CDR3 loop spans 15 amino acids.